A single sample gave rise to the 20 T cell receptor beta chains below, sequenced in a study of CD8 T cells in ankylosing spondylitis. TCRdb analysed the 5' RACE reads with MiXCR anew, one entry per CDR3 protein. The data contain some 250,000 distinct CDR3 sequences, 20% to 30% of them singletons. Sequenced: blood, either unsorted or a sorted T cell fraction (not recorded which). The source is a male donor with ankylosing spondylitis or in good health (not recorded which).

The sample holds many counts of this clonotype. J is TRBJ2-1 and V is TRBV19, with 7 bases aligning to TRBD1. The CDR3 totals 16 residues. Germline V lookup: CDR1 LNHDA, CDR2 SQIVND (reference sequence). V gave up 3 bases and J gave up 7 bases; unmatched junction bases: 12. CDR3: CASSIRTPGGWNEQFF. DNA of the CDR3: TGTGCCAGTAGTATTCGCACCCCAGGGGGATGGAATGAGCAGTTCTTC.

Ten or more counts support this clonotype. The chain has TRBV29-1 and TRBJ2-7; D may be TRBD2 (6 bases). Trimming removed 4 bases from V and 2 bases from J, with 12 bases in between. Germline assignment: CDR1 SQVTM and CDR2 ANQGSEA. The CDR3 length is 13 residues. CDR3 amino acids: CSVASAGPYEQYF. The CDR3 nucleotides read TGCAGCGTTGCGTCGGCGGGACCCTACGAGCAGTACTTC.

The chain has TRBV27 and TRBJ2-7; the match to TRBD1 covers 7 bases. Germline assignment: CDR1 MNHEY and CDR2 SMNVEV (reference sequence). V shed 5 bases and J 9 bases; nucleotides not matched to a gene: 13. This CDR3 is built from 14 residues. The DNA for the CDR3 is TGTGCCAGCAGTGCCGGGACAGATCTCCTTGGGCAGTACTTC. The encoded protein is CASSAGTDLLGQYF.

This chain connects TRBV28 to TRBJ2-7; D might be TRBD1 (6 bases). This CDR3 is 11 amino acids long. The V gene lost 6 bases and the J gene lost 8 bases, with 11 bases spanning the gap. Germline V gene lookup returns CDR1 MDHEN and CDR2 SYDVKM. The CDR3 DNA sequence: TGTGCCAGCAGGTCGACAGGCAAGCAGTACTTC. Protein: CASRSTGKQYF.

This clonotype was counted many times. This chain joins TRBV29-1 and TRBJ2-5; 11 bases are a match to TRBD1. This CDR3 contains 12 residues. CDR1 and CDR2 from the germline V gene are SQVTM and ANQGSEA. The V segment lost 6 bases and the J segment 4 bases; nucleotides outside the gene matches: 1. CDR3 amino acids: CSVGTGGETQYF. In DNA, the CDR3 is TGCAGCGTAGGGACAGGGGGAGAGACCCAGTACTTC.

This clonotype was observed a handful of times. V gene TRBV12-3 or TRBV12-4 combines with J gene TRBJ1-2, with TRBD1 identical over 8 bases. Unmatched junction bases numbered 6, after V lost 7 bases and J lost 5 bases. This CDR3 has 13 amino acids. CDR3 region: CASTRQGTYGYTF. The CDR3, as DNA: TGTGCCAGCACCAGACAGGGGACTTATGGCTACACCTTC.

This clonotype was seen many times. The genes are TRBV10-3 and TRBJ2-2, with no clear D. From germline, CDR1 is ENHRY and CDR2 SYGVKD. V lost 2 bases and J 7 bases, leaving 8 bases between the germline ends. This CDR3 has 13 amino acids. The CDR3 region is CAISEQVNGELFF. In DNA form, the CDR3 reads TGTGCCATCAGTGAGCAGGTGAACGGGGAGCTGTTTTTT.

The chain uses TRBV29-1 and TRBJ2-7, with TRBD2 as a possible D gene (5 bases). Trimming left V 1 base short and J 4 bases short, with 8 bases between. Germline values: CDR1 SQVTM, CDR2 ANQGSEA. The CDR3 is 12 amino acids. The chain's CDR3 is CSVEGEGYEQYF. CDR3 in DNA: TGCAGCGTTGAAGGTGAGGGATACGAGCAGTACTTC.

This clonotype was recorded many times. The rearrangement uses TRBV6-5 and TRBJ1-2; 11 bases match TRBD1. The CDR3 runs 15 residues. With 4 bases clipped from V and 6 bases from J, the junction kept 7 bases outside the gene matches. Germline CDR1 reads MNHEY; CDR2 reads SVGAGI. CDR3 loop: CASSSTGTGGNGYTF. The CDR3 coding sequence is TGTGCCAGCAGTTCCACCGGGACAGGGGGAAATGGCTACACCTTC.

This clonotype has just a few counts. V is TRBV12-3 or TRBV12-4 and J is TRBJ2-1; weak D call: TRBD2 (6 bases). V lost 7 bases and J lost 5, with 15 bases in between. The CDR3 has 14 residues. CDR3 in amino acids: CASTSVVADNEQFF. The CDR3 coding sequence is TGTGCCAGCACCTCGGTGGTAGCGGACAATGAGCAGTTCTTC.

This clonotype was seen repeatedly, ten times or more. The chain has TRBV5-1 and TRBJ2-2; possible D gene TRBD1, 6 bases. Germline V lookup: CDR1 SGHRS, CDR2 YFSETQ. V lost 4 bases and J 1 base, leaving 14 bases between the germline ends. CDR3 length equals 16 residues. This chain's CDR3 is CASSLQGKGNTGELFF. CDR3 DNA: TGCGCCAGCAGCCTACAGGGAAAGGGGAACACCGGGGAGCTGTTTTTT. The variable domain in full, with the rest retrieved from reference TRBV5-1 and TRBJ2-2, is KAGVTQTPRYLIKTRGQQVTLSCSPISGHRSVSWYQQTPGQGLQFLFEYFSETQRNKGNFPGRFSGRQFSNSRSEMNVSTLELGDSALYLCASSLQGKGNTGELFFGEGSRLTVL.

The V and J genes are TRBV6-1 and TRBJ2-2; D gene ambiguous. V was clipped by 7 bases and J by 5 bases, with 17 bases between them. The CDR3 consists of 15 residues. CDR1 MNHNS and CDR2 SASEGT come from the germline V gene. CDR3 residues: CASKKAGPGTGELFF. The CDR3 coding sequence is TGTGCCAGCAAAAAAGCCGGTCCAGGTACCGGGGAGCTGTTTTTT.

This clonotype occurred a few times. V usage is TRBV27 and J usage is TRBJ2-7, with TRBD1 matching 11 bases. CDR3 length: 15 residues. From germline, CDR1 is MNHEY and CDR2 SMNVEV (reference sequence). With V trimmed by 6 bases and J by 4 bases, 8 bases remained unmatched. CDR3 in DNA: TGTGCCAGCAGGAAACCGGGACAGGGGGGTTACGAGCAGTACTTC. Encoded protein: CASRKPGQGGYEQYF.

This clonotype has a count of ten or more. The chain recombines TRBV29-1 with TRBJ2-7; perhaps TRBD2 as D (5 bases). Per the germline V gene, CDR1 is SQVTM and CDR2 is ANQGSEA. Trimming took 3 bases from V and 5 from J, leaving 8 bases between them. This CDR3 comprises 11 residues. The CDR3 DNA sequence: TGCAGCGTTGACTCGGAGGACGAGCAGTACTTC. This codes for CSVDSEDEQYF.

The sample holds many counts of this clonotype. The CDR3, as DNA: TGCGCCAGCAGCTTGGACGGAGCCAAAAACATTCAGTACTTC. It is translated as CASSLDGAKNIQYF. This chain connects TRBV5-1 to TRBJ2-4, with D uncertain. The CDR3 length is 14 residues. In germline, CDR1 is SGHRS, CDR2 YFSETQ. V was clipped by 0 bases and J by 0 bases, with 4 bases between them.

This clonotype was observed many times. The chain is built from TRBV6-2 or TRBV6-3 and TRBJ2-4, with 9 bases matching TRBD1. CDR1 and CDR2 (germline): MNHEY, SVGEGT. The CDR3 consists of 13 residues. The junction had 7 bases not matched to a gene; V was cut back by 10 bases and J by 6 bases. Here the CDR3 reads CATETGGRNIQYF. The CDR3 DNA follows: TGTGCCACCGAGACAGGGGGACGAAACATTCAGTACTTC.

This sequence joins TRBV29-1 and TRBJ2-7; D possibly matches TRBD1 or TRBD2 (5 bases each). This CDR3 has 12 amino acids. The germline V gene has CDR1 SQVTM and CDR2 ANQGSEA. Between the trimmed V and J ends, which lost 7 bases and 4 bases, there was a span of 14 bases. The DNA for the CDR3 is TGCAGCGCCGGGGACGGAGATTACGAGCAGTACTTC. This gives the protein CSAGDGDYEQYF.

The chain uses TRBV15 and TRBJ2-7, with TRBD2 identical over 11 bases. Germline V lookup: CDR1 LNHNV, CDR2 YYDKDF (reference sequence). The CDR3 has 15 residues. With 1 base clipped from V and 7 bases from J, the junction kept 6 bases outside the gene matches. The CDR3 coding sequence is TGTGCCACCAGCAGAGGTAGCGGGGGGGCGAGTGAGCAGTACTTC. Protein: CATSRGSGGASEQYF.

This clonotype came up a few times. The CDR3 region is CSVGVAGDGYTF. CDR3 DNA sequence: TGCAGCGTTGGGGTGGCGGGGGATGGCTACACCTTC. The rearrangement links TRBV29-1 to TRBJ1-2; the D gene is possibly TRBD1 (5 bases). The CDR3 length is 12 residues. Germline loops: CDR1 SQVTM, CDR2 ANQGSEA. V gave up 4 bases and J gave up 6 bases, with 12 bases separating them.

This clonotype was recorded at least ten times. This rearrangement joins TRBV5-4 to TRBJ2-5; 7 nucleotides agree with TRBD2. Germline values: CDR1 SGHNT, CDR2 YYREEE (reference sequence). J lost 2 bases, V lost 3 bases, and 10 bases had no gene match. This CDR3 has 16 residues. DNA for the CDR3: TGTGCCAGCAGCTATGGGGGGGGACGGACTCAAGAGACCCAGTACTTC. This sequence encodes CASSYGGGRTQETQYF.